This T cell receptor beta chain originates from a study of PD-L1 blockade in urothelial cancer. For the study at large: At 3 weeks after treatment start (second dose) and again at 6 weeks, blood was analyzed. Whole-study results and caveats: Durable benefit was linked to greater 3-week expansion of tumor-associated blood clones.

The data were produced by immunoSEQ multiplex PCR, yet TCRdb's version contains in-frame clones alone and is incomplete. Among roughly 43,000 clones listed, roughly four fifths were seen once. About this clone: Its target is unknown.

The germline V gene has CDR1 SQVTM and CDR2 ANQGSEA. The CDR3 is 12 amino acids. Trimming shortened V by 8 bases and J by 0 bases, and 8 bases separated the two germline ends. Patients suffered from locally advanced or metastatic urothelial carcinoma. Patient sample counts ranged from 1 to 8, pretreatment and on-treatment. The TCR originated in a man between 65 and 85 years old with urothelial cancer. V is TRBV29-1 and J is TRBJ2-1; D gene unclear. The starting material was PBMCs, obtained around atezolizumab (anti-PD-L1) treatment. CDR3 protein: CSTRSSYNEQFF. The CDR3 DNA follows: TGCAGCACCCGGAGCTCCTACAATGAGCAGTTCTTC.